What follows describes a single T cell receptor (beta chain). The record originates from a study of cytotoxic CD8 clonotypes in ibrutinib-treated CLL. V lost 6 bases and J lost 7, with 15 bases in between. CDR3 length equals 12 residues. Germline CDR1 is SQVTM and CDR2 is ANQGSEA. Generated by immunoSEQ multiplex PCR, the TCRdb table keeps only in-frame clones and is missing some. The table has under 300,000 clones, 60% to 80% seen once. The TCR comes from a human donor with chronic lymphocytic leukemia. The chain joins TRBV29-1 to TRBJ1-2; tentatively, D is TRBD1 (6 bases). Material: PBMCs, obtained at disease progression, from a patient treated with ibrutinib. CDR3 amino acids: CSVKTGPLGYTF. The CDR3, as DNA: TGCAGCGTCAAGACAGGCCCCCTTGGCTACACCTTC.